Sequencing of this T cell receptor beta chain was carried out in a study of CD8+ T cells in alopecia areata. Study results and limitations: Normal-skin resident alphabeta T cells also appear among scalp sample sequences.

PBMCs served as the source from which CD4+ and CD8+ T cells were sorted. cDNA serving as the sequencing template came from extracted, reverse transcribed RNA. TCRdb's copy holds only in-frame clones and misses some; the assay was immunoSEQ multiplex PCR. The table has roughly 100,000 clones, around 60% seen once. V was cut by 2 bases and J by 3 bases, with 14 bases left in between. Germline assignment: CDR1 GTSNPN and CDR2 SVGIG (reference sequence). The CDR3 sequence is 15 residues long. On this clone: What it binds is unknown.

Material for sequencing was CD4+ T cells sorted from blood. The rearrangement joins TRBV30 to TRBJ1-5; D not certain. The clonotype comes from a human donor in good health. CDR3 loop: CAWSLSQTHNQPQHF. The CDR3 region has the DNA TGTGCCTGGAGTCTTAGCCAGACACACAATCAGCCCCAGCATTTT.